The clone carrying this T cell receptor (beta chain) was observed a handful of times. What it binds is unknown. The authors prepared the TCRbeta library with unique molecular identifiers. TCRdb passed the PCR reads through MiXCR, listing each CDR3 protein once. The sample yields around 440,000 distinct CDR3 sequences, 8% to 11% seen once. These data come from a study of T-cell reconstitution after alpha-beta-depleted transplantation in children. The CDR3 is made up of 14 amino acids. Looked up from germline, CDR1 is LNHNV and CDR2 is YYDKDF (reference sequence). Trimming cost V 4 bases and J 5 bases, with 14 bases left between them. Study-level points and caveats: About two months after transplant, alpha-beta T cells reportedly came from several hundred expanded graft clones.

This specimen was PBMCs, taken before TCRalphabeta/CD19-depleted stem cell transplant. The sequence derives from a child aged 2 to 15 with inherited bone marrow failure, due to receive a stem cell transplant. The J gene is TRBJ1-2, the V gene TRBV15; D is perhaps TRBD1 (5 bases). CDR3 nucleotide sequence: TGTGCCACCAGCACGGGGGTCGGGGCATATGGCTACACCTTC. Its protein product is CATSTGVGAYGYTF.